This T cell receptor (beta chain) was identified in a study of shared clonotypes between healthy human individuals. Across the whole study: Researchers drew samples from two women and a few men aged 18 to 49. Study-wide points: Shared clonotypes across all four donors exceeded non-shared ones in generation probability.

With respect to this clone: What it recognizes is unknown.

The CD4+ fraction was divided into a CD45RA+ naive subset and a CD45RA-negative memory subset. TCRdb's table, derived via immunoSEQ multiplex PCR, lists solely in-frame clones and lacks some. The sample lists around 750,000 clones, around two thirds occurring once. The CDR3 totals 12 residues. V gave up 5 bases and J gave up 5 bases; unmatched junction bases: 1. The germline V gene has CDR1 SGHAT and CDR2 FQNNGV. Material for sequencing was memory CD4+ T cells sorted from blood. Subset described: CD45RA-negative fraction. This TCR was recovered from a woman in her thirties in good health. The V and J genes are TRBV11-2 and TRBJ1-2, with 8 bases that match TRBD1. The CDR3 bases are TGTGCCAGCAGCCGACAGGGGTATGGCTACACCTTC. This translates into CASSRQGYGYTF. Full variable domain (remainder filled in from reference TRBV11-2 and TRBJ1-2): EAGVAQSPRYKIIEKRQSVAFWCNPISGHATLYWYQQILGQGPKLLIQFQNNGVVDDSQLPKDRFSAERLKGVDSTLKIQPAKLEDSAVYLCASSRQGYGYTFGSGTRLTVV.